These 3 T cell receptor beta chains were sequenced from one sample in a study of shared clonotypes between healthy human individuals. Profiling relied on immunoSEQ multiplex PCR, and the TCRdb table lists in-frame clones only, not all of them. The table shows 2 million to 2.5 million clones, with 95% occurring only once. Sample: naive CD4+ T cells sorted from blood. Described subset: CD45RA+ positively selected. These receptors originate from a man aged 18 to 35 in good health.

The rearrangement uses TRBV7-2 and TRBJ1-2, with a possible D match to TRBD1 (5 bases). The CDR3 length is 13 residues. Germline CDR1 and CDR2: SGHTA and FQGNSA. Trimming removed 1 base at V and 7 bases at J, with 10 bases between. The CDR3, as DNA: TGTGCCAGCAGCTTAGGGGGCCTTATTGGCTACACCTTC. Translating it yields CASSLGGLIGYTF.

The V and J genes are TRBV27 and TRBJ2-3; tentatively, D is TRBD2 (7 bases). V lost 7 bases, J lost 6 bases, and 20 bases lay in between. Germline lookup yields CDR1 MNHEY and CDR2 SMNVEV (reference sequence). This CDR3 is built from 15 residues. Here the CDR3 reads CASNSGGGESDTQYF. CDR3 DNA: TGTGCCAGCAACTCGGGGGGCGGAGAATCGGATACGCAGTATTTT.

The chain has TRBV11-3 and TRBJ2-3; perhaps D is TRBD1 or TRBD2 (5 bases each). The CDR3 runs 15 residues. Trimming stripped 2 bases from V and 5 bases from J, with 14 bases between. The germline V gene has CDR1 SGHNT and CDR2 YENEEA. CDR3 sequence: CASSLRGPAGDTQYF. CDR3 nucleotide sequence: TGTGCCAGCAGCTTAAGGGGACCTGCGGGAGATACGCAGTATTTT.